This T cell receptor beta chain came from a study of identical twins (dated by TCRdb to about 2016). Concerning the study at large: The study deep-sequenced TCR alpha and beta repertoires from monozygotic twins, unrelated adults of various ages and cord blood to test whether fetal clonotypes persist. To rule out contamination, the twin experiments were replicated at different times with different library preparation protocols. Study-level results and caveats: Excess twin sharing in beta out-of-frame sequences was weaker because fewer shared sequences lowered the signal-to-noise ratio. Out-of-frame TCR alpha sharing in monozygotic twins was systematically underestimated by recombination models, whereas sharing between unrelated individuals was in agreement with the recombination models. Zero-insertion analyses could be partly confounded by invariant T cells such as MAIT and iNKT, although diverse VJ usage argued against such confounding for most clonotypes. Conclusions relied on cross-sectional statistical analysis, since the same donors could not be followed over many years. Fewer insertions were carried by abundant cord blood beta clonotypes, a similar but weaker trend appeared in young adult naive repertoires, and no such trend appeared in memory repertoires. Compared with coincidental sharing between unrelated individuals, out-of-frame TCR alpha sequences shared between twins showed an excess of sequences with low generation probability.

About this clonotype itself: Its antigen is not yet known. The sample holds no much larger clone one base away, and base qualities are not on file.

Receptor amplification or capture employed 5' RACE. TCRdb shows the sequencer as Illumina HiSeq 2000. Template switching introduced a universal primer binding site; the final cDNA contained a unique molecular identifier, enabling accurate counting of TCR cDNA molecules. First-strand cDNA for TCR alpha and beta chains was synthesized from specific primers in the conserved constant-segment region. Each cDNA library was double barcoded, with a SMART-Mk sample barcode plus Illumina barcodes, to control for contamination. TruSeq adapter sequences along with Illumina sample barcodes were introduced in two successive PCR steps. The TCR alpha and beta cDNA libraries were sequenced on the Illumina HiSeq platform using custom primers. The published analysis was carried out like this. Raw reads were processed with MiGEC to extract unique molecular identifiers, and MiXCR was used to determine CDR3 positions. For each individual, recombination models were inferred using an EM algorithm with the repgenHMM and IGoR tools. The tcR package in R was used for shared clonotype analysis, with sharing normalized by the product of cloneset sizes. To study raw recombination free of thymic and clonal selection effects, out-of-frame nonproductive sequences were analyzed. In TCRdb, the public reads were trimmed at Q25 with fastp and aligned with MiXCR, with productive beta chains retained. Merged by CDR3 protein, the rows form single entries marked with the most common genes and DNA. TCRdb's processing, not the authors' own work, is the source of the V and J calls. Counted in this sample were some 100,000 distinct CDR3 sequences; roughly 6% of them appeared once. Together, the top ten hold more than 10% of the sample.

Looking up the germline V gene (reference sequence) yields CDR1 GTSNPN and CDR2 SVGIG. V and J lose 1 base and 4 bases, and a span of 10 bases separates them. The CDR3 covers 13 residues, taking in both the cysteine and the phenylalanine. Only the CDR3 region is kept as DNA, spanning 39 bases read in frame from base 1. Every donor in the study was a healthy Caucasian. Miltenyi CD45RO+ enrichment and human naive T-cell isolation kits were used to isolate memory (CD45RO+) and naive T cells from PBMC. This TCR was sampled from a woman aged 45-59 years in good health. Source material: memory T cells sorted from blood. The cell subset or site label, as the study defines it: CD45RO+ enriched T cells. The rearrangement joined TRBV30 to TRBJ1-2; possibly the D gene is TRBD1, per 5 matching bases. The DNA sequence is as follows: TGTGCCTGGAGTGCGGGGGATAGCTATGGCTACACCTTC. The translation is CAWSAGDSYGYTF.